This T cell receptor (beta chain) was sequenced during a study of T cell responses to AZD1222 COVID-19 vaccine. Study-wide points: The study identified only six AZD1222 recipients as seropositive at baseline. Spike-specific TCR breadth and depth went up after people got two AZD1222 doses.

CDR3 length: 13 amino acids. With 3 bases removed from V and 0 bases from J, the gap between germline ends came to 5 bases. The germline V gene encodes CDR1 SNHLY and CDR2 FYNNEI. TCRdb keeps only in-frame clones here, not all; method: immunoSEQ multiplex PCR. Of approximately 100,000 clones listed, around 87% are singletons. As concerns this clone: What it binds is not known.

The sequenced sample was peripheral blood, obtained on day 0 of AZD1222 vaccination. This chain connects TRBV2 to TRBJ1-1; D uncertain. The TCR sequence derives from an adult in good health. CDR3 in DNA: TGTGCCAGCAGTGACGGGATGAACACTGAAGCTTTCTTT. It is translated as CASSDGMNTEAFF.